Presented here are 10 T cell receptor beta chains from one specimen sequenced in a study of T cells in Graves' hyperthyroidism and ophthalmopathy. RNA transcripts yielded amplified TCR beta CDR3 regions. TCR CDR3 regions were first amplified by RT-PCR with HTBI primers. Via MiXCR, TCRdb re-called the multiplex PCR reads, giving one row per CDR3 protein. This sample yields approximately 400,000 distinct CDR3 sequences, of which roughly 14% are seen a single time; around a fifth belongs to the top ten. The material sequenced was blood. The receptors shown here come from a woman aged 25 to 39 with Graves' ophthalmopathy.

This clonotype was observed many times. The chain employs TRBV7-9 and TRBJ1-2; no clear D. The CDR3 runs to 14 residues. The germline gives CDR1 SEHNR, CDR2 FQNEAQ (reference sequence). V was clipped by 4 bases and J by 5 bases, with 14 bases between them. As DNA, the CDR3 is TGTGCCAGCAGCTCTCCGGGAGGCGTTTATGGCTACACCTTC. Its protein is CASSSPGGVYGYTF.

In DNA, the CDR3 is TGTGCCAGCAGTGACGCTAGCGGGGCTGGAGAGGTTGAGCAGTTCTTC. This gives the protein CASSDASGAGEVEQFF. The genes are TRBV2 and TRBJ2-1, with 9 bases that match TRBD2. The germline V gene has CDR1 SNHLY and CDR2 FYNNEI. The CDR3 loop spans 16 amino acids. Trimming took 3 bases from V and 9 from J; bases not matched to a gene: 12.

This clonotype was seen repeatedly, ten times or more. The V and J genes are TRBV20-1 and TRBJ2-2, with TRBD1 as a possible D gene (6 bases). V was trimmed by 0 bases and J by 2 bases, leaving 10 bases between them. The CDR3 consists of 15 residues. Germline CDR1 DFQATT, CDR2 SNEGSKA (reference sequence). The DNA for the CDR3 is TGCAGTGCTAGAGAATTGGACAGAAACACCGGGGAGCTGTTTTTT. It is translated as CSARELDRNTGELFF.

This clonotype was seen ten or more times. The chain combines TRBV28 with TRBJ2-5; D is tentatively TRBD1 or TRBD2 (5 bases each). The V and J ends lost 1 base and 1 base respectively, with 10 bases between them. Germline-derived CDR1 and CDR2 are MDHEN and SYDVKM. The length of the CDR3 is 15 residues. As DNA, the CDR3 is TGTGCCAGCAGTTTATTAGGGACGGGCCAAGAGACCCAGTACTTC. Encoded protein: CASSLLGTGQETQYF.

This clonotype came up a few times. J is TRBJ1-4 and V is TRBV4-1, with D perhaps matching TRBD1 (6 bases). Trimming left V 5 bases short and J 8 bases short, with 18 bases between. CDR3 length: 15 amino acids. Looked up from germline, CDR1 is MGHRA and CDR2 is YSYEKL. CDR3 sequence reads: CASSTTVTRGEKLFF. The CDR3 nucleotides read TGCGCCAGCAGCACCACCGTTACAAGGGGGGAAAAACTGTTTTTT.

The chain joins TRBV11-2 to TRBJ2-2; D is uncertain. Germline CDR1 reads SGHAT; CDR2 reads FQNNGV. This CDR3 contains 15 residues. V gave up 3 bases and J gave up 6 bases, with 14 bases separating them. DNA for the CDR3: TGTGCCAGCAGCTTTTCGACTGGGGTGTCCGGGGAGCTGTTTTTT. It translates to CASSFSTGVSGELFF.

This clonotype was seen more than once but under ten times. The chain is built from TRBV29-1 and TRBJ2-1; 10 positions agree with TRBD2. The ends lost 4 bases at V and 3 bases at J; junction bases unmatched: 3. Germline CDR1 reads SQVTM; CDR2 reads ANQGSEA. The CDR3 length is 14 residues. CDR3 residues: CSVGLAGVYNEQFF. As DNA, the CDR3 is TGCAGCGTTGGGCTAGCGGGAGTCTACAATGAGCAGTTCTTC.

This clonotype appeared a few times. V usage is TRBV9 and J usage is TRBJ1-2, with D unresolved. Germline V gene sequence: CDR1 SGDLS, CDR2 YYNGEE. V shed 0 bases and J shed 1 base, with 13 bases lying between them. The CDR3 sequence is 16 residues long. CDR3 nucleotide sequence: TGTGCCAGCAGCGTAGAGGAGGATGGGTTTAACTATGGCTACACCTTC. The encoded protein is CASSVEEDGFNYGYTF.

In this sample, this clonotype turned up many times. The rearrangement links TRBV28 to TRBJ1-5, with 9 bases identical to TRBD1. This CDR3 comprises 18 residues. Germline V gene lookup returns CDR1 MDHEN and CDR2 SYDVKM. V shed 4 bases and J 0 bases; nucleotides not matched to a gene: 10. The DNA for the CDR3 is TGTGCCAGCAGTTCTCACAGGGGGCGGGGATATAGCAATCAGCCCCAGCATTTT. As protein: CASSSHRGRGYSNQPQHF. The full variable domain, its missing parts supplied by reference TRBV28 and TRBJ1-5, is DVKVTQSSRYLVKRTGEKVFLECVQDMDHENMFWYRQDPGLGLRLIYFSYDVKMKEKGDIPEGYSVSREKKERFSLILESASTNQTSMYLCASSSHRGRGYSNQPQHFGDGTRLSIL.

The CDR3 DNA reads as TGTGCCAGCAGCCAACGACCCGTCGTGTCAGGGGATGGGACTGAAGCTTTCTTT. Translating gives CASSQRPVVSGDGTEAFF. The chain couples TRBV14 to TRBJ1-1; D is possibly TRBD1 (6 bases). The CDR3 sequence is 18 residues long. Germline-derived CDR1 and CDR2 are SGHDN and FVKESK. The V and J ends lost 2 bases and 5 bases respectively, with 24 bases between them.